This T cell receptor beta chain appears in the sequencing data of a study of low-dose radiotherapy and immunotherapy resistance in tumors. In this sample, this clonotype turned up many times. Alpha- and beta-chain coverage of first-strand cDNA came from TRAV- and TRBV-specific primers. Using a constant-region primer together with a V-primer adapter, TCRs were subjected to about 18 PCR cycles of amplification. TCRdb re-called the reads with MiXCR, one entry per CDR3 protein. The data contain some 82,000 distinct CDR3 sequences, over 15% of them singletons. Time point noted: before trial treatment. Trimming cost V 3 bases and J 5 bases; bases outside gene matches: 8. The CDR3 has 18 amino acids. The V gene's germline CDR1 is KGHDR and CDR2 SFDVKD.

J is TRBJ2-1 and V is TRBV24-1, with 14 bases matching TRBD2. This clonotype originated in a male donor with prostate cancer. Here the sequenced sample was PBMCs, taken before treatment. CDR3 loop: CATSDGTSGSTRDNEQFF. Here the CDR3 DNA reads TGTGCCACCAGTGATGGGACTAGCGGGAGTACTAGGGACAATGAGCAGTTCTTC.